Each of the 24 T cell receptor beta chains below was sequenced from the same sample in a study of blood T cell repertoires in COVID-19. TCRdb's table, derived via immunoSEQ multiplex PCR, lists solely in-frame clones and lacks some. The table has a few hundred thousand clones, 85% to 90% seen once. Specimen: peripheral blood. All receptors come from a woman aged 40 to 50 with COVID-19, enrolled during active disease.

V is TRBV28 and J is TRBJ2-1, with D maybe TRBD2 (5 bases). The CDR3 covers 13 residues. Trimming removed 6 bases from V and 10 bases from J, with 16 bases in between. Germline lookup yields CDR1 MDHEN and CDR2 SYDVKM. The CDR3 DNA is TGTGCCAGCAGCTACAGCCTAGCCGGGGAGCAGTTCTTC. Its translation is CASSYSLAGEQFF.

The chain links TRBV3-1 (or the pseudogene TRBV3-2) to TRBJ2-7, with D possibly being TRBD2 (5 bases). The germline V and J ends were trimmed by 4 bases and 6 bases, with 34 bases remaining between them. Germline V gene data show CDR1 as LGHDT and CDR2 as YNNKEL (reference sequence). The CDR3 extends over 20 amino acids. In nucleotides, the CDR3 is TGTGCCAGCAGCCTTTCTCCGTGGACTGAACTAGAAGTGGATCGTACCGAGCAGTACTTC. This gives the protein CASSLSPWTELEVDRTEQYF.

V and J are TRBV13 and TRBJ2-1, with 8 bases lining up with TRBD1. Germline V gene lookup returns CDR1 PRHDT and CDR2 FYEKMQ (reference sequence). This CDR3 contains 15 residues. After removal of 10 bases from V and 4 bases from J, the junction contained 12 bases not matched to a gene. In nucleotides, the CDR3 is TGTGCCACCTCGGCACAGGGGGAGGCATACAATGAGCAGTTCTTC. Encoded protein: CATSAQGEAYNEQFF.

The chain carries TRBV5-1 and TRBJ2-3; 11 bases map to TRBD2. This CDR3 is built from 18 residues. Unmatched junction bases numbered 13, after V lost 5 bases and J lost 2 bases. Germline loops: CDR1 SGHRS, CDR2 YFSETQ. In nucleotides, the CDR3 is TGCGCCAGCAGTAACGGGCTTTCTAGCGGGGGGCCCACAGATACGCAGTATTTT. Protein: CASSNGLSSGGPTDTQYF.

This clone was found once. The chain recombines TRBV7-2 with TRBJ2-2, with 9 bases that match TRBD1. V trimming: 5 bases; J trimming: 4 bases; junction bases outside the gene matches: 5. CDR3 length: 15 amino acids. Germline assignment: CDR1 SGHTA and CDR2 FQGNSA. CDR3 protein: CASSPNRGRTGELFF. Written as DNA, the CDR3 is TGTGCCAGCAGCCCCAACAGGGGGCGCACCGGGGAGCTGTTTTTT.

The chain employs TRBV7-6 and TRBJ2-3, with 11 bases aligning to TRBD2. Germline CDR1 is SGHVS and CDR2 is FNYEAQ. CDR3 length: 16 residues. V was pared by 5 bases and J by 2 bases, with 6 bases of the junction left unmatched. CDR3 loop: CASSRVAGGPTDTQYF. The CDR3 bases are TGTGCCAGCAGCCGAGTAGCGGGAGGGCCCACAGATACGCAGTATTTT. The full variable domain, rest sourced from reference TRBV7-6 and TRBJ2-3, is GAGVSQSPRYKVTKRGQDVALRCDPISGHVSLYWYRQALGQGPEFLTYFNYEAQQDKSGLPNDRFSAERPEGSISTLTIQRTEQRDSAMYRCASSRVAGGPTDTQYFGPGTRLTVL.

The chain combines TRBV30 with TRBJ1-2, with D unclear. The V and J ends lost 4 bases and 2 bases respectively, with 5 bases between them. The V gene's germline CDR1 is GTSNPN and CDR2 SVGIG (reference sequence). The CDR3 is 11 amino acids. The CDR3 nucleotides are TGTGCCTGGACTTCCAACTATGGCTACACCTTC. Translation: CAWTSNYGYTF. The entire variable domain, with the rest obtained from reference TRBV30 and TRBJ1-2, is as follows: SQTIHQWPATLVQPVGSPLSLECTVEGTSNPNLYWYRQAAGRGLQLLFYSVGIGQISSEVPQNLSASRPQDRQFILSSKKLLLSDSGFYLCAWTSNYGYTFGSGTRLTVV.

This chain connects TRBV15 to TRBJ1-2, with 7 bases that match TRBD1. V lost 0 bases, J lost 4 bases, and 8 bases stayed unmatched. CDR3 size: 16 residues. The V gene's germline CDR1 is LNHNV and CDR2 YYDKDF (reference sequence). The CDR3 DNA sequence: TGTGCCACCAGCAGAGATTTGGAAGGGGGCATCTATGGCTACACCTTC. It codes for CATSRDLEGGIYGYTF.

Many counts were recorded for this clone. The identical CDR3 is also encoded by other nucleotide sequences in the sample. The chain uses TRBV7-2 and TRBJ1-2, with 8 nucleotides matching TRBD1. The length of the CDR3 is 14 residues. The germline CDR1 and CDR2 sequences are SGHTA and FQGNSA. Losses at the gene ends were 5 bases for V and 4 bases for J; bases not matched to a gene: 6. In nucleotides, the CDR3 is TGTGCCAGCAGCCCTAGGACAGGGACCTATGGCTACACCTTC. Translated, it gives CASSPRTGTYGYTF.

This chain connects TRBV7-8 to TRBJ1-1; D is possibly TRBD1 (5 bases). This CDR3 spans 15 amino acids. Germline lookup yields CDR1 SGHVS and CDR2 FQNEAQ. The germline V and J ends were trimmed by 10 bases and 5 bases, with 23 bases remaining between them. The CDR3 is CATKEGAGRATEAFF. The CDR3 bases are TGTGCCACTAAAGAGGGAGCGGGACGCGCGACTGAAGCTTTCTTT.

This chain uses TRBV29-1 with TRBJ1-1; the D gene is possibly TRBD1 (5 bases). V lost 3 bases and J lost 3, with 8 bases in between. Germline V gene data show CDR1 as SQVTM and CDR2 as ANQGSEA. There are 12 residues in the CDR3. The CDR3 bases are TGCAGCGTTGATAGACAGTACACTGAAGCTTTCTTT. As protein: CSVDRQYTEAFF.

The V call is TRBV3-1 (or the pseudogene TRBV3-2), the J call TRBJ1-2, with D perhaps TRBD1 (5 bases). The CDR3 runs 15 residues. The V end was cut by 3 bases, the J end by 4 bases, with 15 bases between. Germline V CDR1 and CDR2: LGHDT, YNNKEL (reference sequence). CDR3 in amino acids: CASSQRLTVFYGYTF. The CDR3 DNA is TGTGCCAGCAGCCAGCGATTGACAGTTTTCTATGGCTACACCTTC.

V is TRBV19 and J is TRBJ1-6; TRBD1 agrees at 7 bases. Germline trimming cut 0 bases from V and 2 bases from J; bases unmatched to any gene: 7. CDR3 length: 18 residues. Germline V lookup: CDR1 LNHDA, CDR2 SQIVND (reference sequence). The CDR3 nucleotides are TGTGCCAGTAGTATAGAGGGACAGCGGACTACCTATAATTCACCCCTCCACTTT. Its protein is CASSIEGQRTTYNSPLHF.

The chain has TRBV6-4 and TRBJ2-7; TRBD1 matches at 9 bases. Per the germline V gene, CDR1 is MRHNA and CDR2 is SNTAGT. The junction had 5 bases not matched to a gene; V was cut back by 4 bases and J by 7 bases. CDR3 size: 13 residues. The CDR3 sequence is CASSAGTGLEQYF. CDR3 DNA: TGTGCCAGCAGTGCCGGGACAGGGTTAGAGCAGTACTTC.

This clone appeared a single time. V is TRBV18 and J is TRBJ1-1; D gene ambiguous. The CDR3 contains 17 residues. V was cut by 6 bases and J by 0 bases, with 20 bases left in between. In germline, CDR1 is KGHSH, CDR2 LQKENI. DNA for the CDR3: TGTGCCAGCTCCTCCCTCCACATTCCTTTGATGAACACTGAAGCTTTCTTT. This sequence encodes CASSSLHIPLMNTEAFF.

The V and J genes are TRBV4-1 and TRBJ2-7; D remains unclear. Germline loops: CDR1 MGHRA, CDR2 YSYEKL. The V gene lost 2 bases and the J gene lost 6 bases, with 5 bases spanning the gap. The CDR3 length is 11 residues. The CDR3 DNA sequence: TGCGCCAGCAGCCAAATGCGCGAGCAGTACTTC. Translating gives CASSQMREQYF.

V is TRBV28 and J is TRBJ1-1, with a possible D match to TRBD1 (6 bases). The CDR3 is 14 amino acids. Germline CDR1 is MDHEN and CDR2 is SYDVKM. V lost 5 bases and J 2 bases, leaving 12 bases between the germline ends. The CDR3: CASSPGAPNTEAFF. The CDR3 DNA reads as TGTGCCAGCAGTCCAGGGGCCCCAAACACTGAAGCTTTCTTT. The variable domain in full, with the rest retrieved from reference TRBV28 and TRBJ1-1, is DVKVTQSSRYLVKRTGEKVFLECVQDMDHENMFWYRQDPGLGLRLIYFSYDVKMKEKGDIPEGYSVSREKKERFSLILESASTNQTSMYLCASSPGAPNTEAFFGQGTRLTVV.

DNA for the CDR3: TGCGCCAGCAGCCAAGACACCCCGGACAGGGGGCTCCATTATGAAAAACTGTTTTTT. It yields the protein CASSQDTPDRGLHYEKLFF. The chain carries TRBV4-3 and TRBJ1-4; 11 nucleotides match TRBD1. Trimming took 0 bases from V and 6 from J; bases not matched to a gene: 12. Germline loops: CDR1 LGHNA, CDR2 YSLEER. The CDR3 runs 19 residues.

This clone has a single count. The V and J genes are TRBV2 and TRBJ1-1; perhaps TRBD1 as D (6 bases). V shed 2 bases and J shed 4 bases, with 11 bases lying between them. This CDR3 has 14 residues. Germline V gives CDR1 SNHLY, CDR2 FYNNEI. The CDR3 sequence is CASSERTDGTEAFF. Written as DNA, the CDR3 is TGTGCCAGCAGTGAAAGGACAGACGGCACTGAAGCTTTCTTT.

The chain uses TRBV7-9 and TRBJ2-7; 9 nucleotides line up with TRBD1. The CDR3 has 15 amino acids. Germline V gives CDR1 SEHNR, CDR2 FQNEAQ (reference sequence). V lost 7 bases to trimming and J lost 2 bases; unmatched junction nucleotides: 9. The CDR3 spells CASISWGQGTYEQYF. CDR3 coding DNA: TGTGCCAGCATTTCTTGGGGACAGGGAACCTACGAGCAGTACTTC. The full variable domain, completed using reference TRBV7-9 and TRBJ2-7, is DTGVSQNPRHKITKRGQNVTFRCDPISEHNRLYWYRQTLGQGPEFLTYFQNEAQLEKSRLLSDRFSAERPKGSFSTLEIQRTEQGDSAMYLCASISWGQGTYEQYFGPGTRLTVT.

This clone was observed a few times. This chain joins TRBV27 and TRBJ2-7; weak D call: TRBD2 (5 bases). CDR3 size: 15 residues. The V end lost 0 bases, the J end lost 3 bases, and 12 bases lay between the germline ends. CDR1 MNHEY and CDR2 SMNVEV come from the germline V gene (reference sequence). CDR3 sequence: CASSLSGEGYYEQYF. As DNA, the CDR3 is TGTGCCAGCAGTTTATCGGGAGAGGGCTACTACGAGCAGTACTTC.

The CDR3, as DNA: TGTGCCAGCAGCTTAGCGGCAGGGGATTACACTGAAGCTTTCTTT. This codes for CASSLAAGDYTEAFF. This rearrangement joins TRBV7-9 to TRBJ1-1, with a possible D match to TRBD1 (6 bases). The CDR3 covers 15 residues. Looked up from germline, CDR1 is SEHNR and CDR2 is FQNEAQ (reference sequence). Trimming removed 0 bases at V and 3 bases at J, with 11 bases between.

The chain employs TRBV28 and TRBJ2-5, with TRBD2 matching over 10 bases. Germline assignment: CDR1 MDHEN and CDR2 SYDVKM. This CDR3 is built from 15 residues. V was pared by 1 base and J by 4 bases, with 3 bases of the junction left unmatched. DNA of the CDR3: TGTGCCAGCAGTTTATCTAGCGGGAGATCAGAGACCCAGTACTTC. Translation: CASSLSSGRSETQYF.

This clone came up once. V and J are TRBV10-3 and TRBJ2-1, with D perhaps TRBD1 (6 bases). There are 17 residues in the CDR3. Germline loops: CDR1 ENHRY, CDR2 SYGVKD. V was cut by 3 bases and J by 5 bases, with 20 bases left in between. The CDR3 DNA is TGTGCCATCAGTGATTTGACCGGGACACTTTACGACAATGAGCAGTTCTTC. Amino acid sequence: CAISDLTGTLYDNEQFF.